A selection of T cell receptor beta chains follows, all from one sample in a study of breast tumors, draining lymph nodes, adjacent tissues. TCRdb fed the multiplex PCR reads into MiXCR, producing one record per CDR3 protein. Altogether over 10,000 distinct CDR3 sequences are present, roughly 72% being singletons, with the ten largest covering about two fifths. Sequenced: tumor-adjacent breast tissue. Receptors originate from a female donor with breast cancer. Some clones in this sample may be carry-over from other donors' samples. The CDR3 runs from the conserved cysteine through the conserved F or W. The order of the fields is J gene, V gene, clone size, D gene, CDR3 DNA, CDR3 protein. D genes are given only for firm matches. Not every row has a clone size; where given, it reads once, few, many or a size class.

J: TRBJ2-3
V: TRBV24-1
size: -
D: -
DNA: TGTGCCACCAGTGATTTTGGTCGAGGAGCGGCTAGCACAGATACGCAGTATTTT
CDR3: CATSDFGRGAASTDTQYF

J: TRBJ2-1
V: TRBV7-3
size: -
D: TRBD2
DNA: TGTGCCAGCAGCCCAAAGCGGGGGGGATACAATGAGCAGTTCTTC
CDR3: CASSPKRGGYNEQFF

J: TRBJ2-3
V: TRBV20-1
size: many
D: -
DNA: TGCAGTGCTAGAGAGTCTAGCACAGATACGCAGTATTTT
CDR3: CSARESSTDTQYF

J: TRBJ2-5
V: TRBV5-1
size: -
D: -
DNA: TGCGCCAGCAGCTTGGGGCAGGGCGGTAGAGAGACCCAGTACTTC
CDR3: CASSLGQGGRETQYF

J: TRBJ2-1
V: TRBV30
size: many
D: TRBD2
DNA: TGTGCCTGGGGACTAGCGGGAGTTGGGTACAATGAGCAGTTCTTC
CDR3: CAWGLAGVGYNEQFF

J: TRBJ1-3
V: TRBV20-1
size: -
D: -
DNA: TGCAGTGCTAGTGACTCCCACTCTGGAAACACCATATATTTT
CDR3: CSASDSHSGNTIYF

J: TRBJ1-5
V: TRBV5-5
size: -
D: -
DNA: TGTGCCAGCAGCGTAGCATTCCCCAGATTAACAGGAGCCAGCAATCAGCCCCAGCATTTT
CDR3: CASSVAFPRLTGASNQPQHF

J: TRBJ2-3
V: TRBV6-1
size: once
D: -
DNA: TGTGCCAGTTCTCTCGGACGGGGTCCTATCACAGATACGCAGTATTTC
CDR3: CASSLGRGPITDTQYF

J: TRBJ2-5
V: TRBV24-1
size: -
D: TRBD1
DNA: TGTGCCACCAGTGAAGTTATGGGACAGCAAGAGACCCAGTACTTC
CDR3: CATSEVMGQQETQYF

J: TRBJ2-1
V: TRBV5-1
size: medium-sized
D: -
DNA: TGCGCCAGCAGCGGCAACACAGGGTTTTCACGCGATGAGCAGTTCTTC
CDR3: CASSGNTGFSRDEQFF

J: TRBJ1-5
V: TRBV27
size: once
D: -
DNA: TGTGCCGGCCGTACTCCCCTACCCCTCCAGGGGTGTCAGCCCCAGCATTTT
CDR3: CAGRTPLPLQGCQPQHF

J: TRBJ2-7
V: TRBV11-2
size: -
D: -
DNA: TGTGCCAGCAGCTTAGCAGGGTTTGGTGGCTACGAGCAGTACTTC
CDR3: CASSLAGFGGYEQYF

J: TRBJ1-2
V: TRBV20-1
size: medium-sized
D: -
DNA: TGCAGTGCAGCGAAGCGGGACACCTCTAACTATGGCTACACCTTC
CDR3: CSAAKRDTSNYGYTF

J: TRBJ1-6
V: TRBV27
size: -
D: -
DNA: TGTGCCAGCAGTTTATTACCGAGCTCCTATAATTCACCCCTCCACTTT
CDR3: CASSLLPSSYNSPLHF

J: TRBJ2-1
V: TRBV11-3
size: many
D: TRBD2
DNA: TGTGCCAGCAGCCCCCGGACTAGCGGGTCCAGCTCCTACAATGAGCAGTTCTTC
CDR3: CASSPRTSGSSSYNEQFF

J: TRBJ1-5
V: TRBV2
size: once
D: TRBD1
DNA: TGTGCCAGCAAGATGGCAGGGGGGAGGAAAGGCAATCAGCCCCAGCATTTT
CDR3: CASKMAGGRKGNQPQHF

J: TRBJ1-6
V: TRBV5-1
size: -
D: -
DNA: TGCGCCAGCAGCTTGTCTCAGGGCTCGGTGAATTCACCCCTCCACTTT
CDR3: CASSLSQGSVNSPLHF

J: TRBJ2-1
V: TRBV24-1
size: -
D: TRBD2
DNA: TGTGCCACCAGTGATGGGGCTAGCGGGAGGGTTGTCTACAATGAGCAGTTCTTC
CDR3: CATSDGASGRVVYNEQFF

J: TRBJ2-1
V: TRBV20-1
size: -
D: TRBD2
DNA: TGCAGTGCCCCCCTCCGGCCATTCGGGGGGAATGAGCAGTTCTTC
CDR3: CSAPLRPFGGNEQFF

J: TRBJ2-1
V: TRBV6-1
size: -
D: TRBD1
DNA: TGTGCCAGCAGGTCGGGGACAGGGCCCTACAATGAGCAGTTCTTC
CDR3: CASRSGTGPYNEQFF

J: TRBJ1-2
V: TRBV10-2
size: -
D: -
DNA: TGCGCCAGCGGCAGCATTGAGTCATATGGCTACACCTTC
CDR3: CASGSIESYGYTF

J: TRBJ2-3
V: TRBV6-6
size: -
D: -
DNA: TGTGCCAGCAGTTACTCCGGCAGCCTCACAGATACGCAGTATTTT
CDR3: CASSYSGSLTDTQYF

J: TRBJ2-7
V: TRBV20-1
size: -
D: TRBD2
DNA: TGCAGTGCCAGGCTAGCGGTTTACGAGCAGTACTTC
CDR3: CSARLAVYEQYF

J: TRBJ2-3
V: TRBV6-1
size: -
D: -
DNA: TGTGCCAGCAGTGCGGAGAGGGGCACGCAGTATTTT
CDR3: CASSAERGTQYF

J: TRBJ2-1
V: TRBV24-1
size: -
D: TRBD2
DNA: TGTGCCACCAGTGATCCGACTAGCGGGGACTCCTACAATGAGCAGTTCTTC
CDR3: CATSDPTSGDSYNEQFF

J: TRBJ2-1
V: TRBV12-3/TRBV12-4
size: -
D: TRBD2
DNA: TGTGCCAGCATCGGTGGGACTAGCGGGAGGAGTGAGCAGTTCTTC
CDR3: CASIGGTSGRSEQFF

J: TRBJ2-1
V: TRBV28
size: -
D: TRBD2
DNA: TGTGCCAGCATCCGGACTAGCGGATACAATGAGCAGTTCTTC
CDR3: CASIRTSGYNEQFF

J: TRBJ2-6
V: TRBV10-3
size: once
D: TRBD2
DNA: TGTGCCATCAGTCAGTCGGGGGGTGGTGGGGCCAACGTCCTGACTTTC
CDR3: CAISQSGGGGANVLTF

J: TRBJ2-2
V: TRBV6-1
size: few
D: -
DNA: TGTGCCAGCAGTGAATGGGTGTACCCTAACACCGGGGAGCTGTTTTTT
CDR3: CASSEWVYPNTGELFF

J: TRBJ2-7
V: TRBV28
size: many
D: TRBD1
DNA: TGTGCCAGCAGTGGGCCCGGGACAGGGTACGAGCAGTACTTC
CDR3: CASSGPGTGYEQYF

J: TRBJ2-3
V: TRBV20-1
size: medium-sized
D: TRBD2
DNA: TGCAGTGCTCTTAAAGCACTAGCGGGAGAAGGGCGCACAGATACGCAGTATTTT
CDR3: CSALKALAGEGRTDTQYF

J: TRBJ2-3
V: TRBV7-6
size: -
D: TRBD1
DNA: TGTGCCAGCAGTACAGGGGGCGATACGCAGTATTTT
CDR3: CASSTGGDTQYF

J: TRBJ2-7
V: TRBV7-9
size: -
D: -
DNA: TGTGCCAGCACCCCCGCAGGGGCCTCCTACGAGCAGTACTTC
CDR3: CASTPAGASYEQYF

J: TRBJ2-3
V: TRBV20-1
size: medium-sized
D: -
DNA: TGCAGTGCTAGTGGTCCCACGTGGGATACGCAGTATTTT
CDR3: CSASGPTWDTQYF

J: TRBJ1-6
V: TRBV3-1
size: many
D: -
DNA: TGTGCCAGCAGCCCGGGAAGTCATAGCTCCTATAATTCACCCCTCCACTTT
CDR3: CASSPGSHSSYNSPLHF

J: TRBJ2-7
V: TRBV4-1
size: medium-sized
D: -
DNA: TGCGCCAGCAGCCAACCGGGGGACTCCTACGAGCAGTACTTC
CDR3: CASSQPGDSYEQYF

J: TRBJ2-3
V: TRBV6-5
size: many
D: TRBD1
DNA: TGTGCCAGCAGCACCGGGACAGCTGAAGATACGCAGTATTTT
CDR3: CASSTGTAEDTQYF

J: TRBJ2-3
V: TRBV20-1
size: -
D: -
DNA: TGCAGTGCTCGCCTCCCGAGCACAGATACGCAGTATTTT
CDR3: CSARLPSTDTQYF

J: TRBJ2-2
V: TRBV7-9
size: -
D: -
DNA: TGTGCCAGCAGCTTAGGTACCAGTCACACCGGGGAGCTGTTTTTT
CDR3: CASSLGTSHTGELFF

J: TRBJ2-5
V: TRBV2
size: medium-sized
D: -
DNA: TGTGCCAGCAGTAGACAGGCTCAAGAGACCCAGTACTTC
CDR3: CASSRQAQETQYF

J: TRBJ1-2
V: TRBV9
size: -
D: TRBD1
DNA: TGTGCCAGCAGCGTAGCTTCATTGCCGAAGACAGGGGGGGACGGCTACACCTTC
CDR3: CASSVASLPKTGGDGYTF

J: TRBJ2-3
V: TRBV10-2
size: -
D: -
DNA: TGCGCCAGCAAAGGCCAGAAACGGGGCACAGATACGCAGTATTTT
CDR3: CASKGQKRGTDTQYF

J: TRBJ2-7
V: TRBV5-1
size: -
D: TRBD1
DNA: TGCGCCAGCACTCTTCCCACCCGGGACAGGGTCTACTACGAGCAGTACTTC
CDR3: CASTLPTRDRVYYEQYF

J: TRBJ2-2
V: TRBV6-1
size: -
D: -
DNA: TGTGCCAGCAGAAGGGGTTGGGACACCGGGGAGCTGTTTTTT
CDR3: CASRRGWDTGELFF

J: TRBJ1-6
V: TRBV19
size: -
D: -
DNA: TGTGCCAGTAGTATGGTCACGGATTCACCCCTCCACTTT
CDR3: CASSMVTDSPLHF

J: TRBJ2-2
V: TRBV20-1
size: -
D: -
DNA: TGCAGTGCTAGAGATCCGGCAAACACCGGGGAGCTGTTTTTT
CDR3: CSARDPANTGELFF

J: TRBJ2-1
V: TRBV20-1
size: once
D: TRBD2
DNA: TGCAGTGCTAGAGATAGATTGCGGGAGGGCCGTGGTAATGAGCAGTTCTTC
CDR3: CSARDRLREGRGNEQFF

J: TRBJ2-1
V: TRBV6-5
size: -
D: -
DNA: TGTGCCAGCAGTTATCGACAGGGAGGCGAGCAGTTCTTC
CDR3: CASSYRQGGEQFF

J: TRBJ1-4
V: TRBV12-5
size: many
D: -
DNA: TGTGCTAGTGGTTTTGGGAGTAATACTGAAAAACTGTTTTTT
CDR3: CASGFGSNTEKLFF

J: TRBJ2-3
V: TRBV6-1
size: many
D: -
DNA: TGTGCCAGCAATATAGGCGGAGGGTACACAGATACGCAGTATTTT
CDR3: CASNIGGGYTDTQYF

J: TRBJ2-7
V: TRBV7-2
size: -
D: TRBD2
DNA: TGTGCCAGCAGCTTAGAAGGTGGTAGCGGGAGGCCCTACGAGCAGTACTTC
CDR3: CASSLEGGSGRPYEQYF

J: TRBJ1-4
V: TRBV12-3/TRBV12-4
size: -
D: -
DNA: TGTGCCAGCAGTAGACAACCGGTTGGTGAAAAACTGTTTTTT
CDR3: CASSRQPVGEKLFF